This TCR beta chain comes out of a study of T cells in Graves' hyperthyroidism and ophthalmopathy. The blood sample dates from first hyperthyroidism diagnosis, preceding any ophthalmopathy symptoms. The germline V and J ends were trimmed by 9 bases and 2 bases, with 13 bases remaining between them. The CDR3 runs to 13 residues. Germline V gives CDR1 SNHLY, CDR2 FYNNEI. TCR beta CDR3 sequences were amplified from RNA transcripts. The TCR CDR3 was amplified in a first-round RT-PCR using the HTBI primer set. Each CDR3 protein is one row after TCRdb ran MiXCR on the multiplex PCR reads. The sample lists some 300,000 distinct CDR3 sequences; about an eighth were seen once. The sample holds many counts of this clonotype.

This chain joins TRBV2 and TRBJ1-1; no reliable D call. The sequence was obtained from a woman between 25 and 40 years old with Graves' hyperthyroidism that later progressed to Graves' ophthalmopathy. The sequenced sample was blood. In DNA form, the CDR3 reads TGTGCCAGAACAACGATCGGCAACACTGAAGCTTTCTTT. Protein: CARTTIGNTEAFF.